Listed below are T cell receptor beta chains from one sample, sequenced in a study of T cell responses to AZD1222 COVID-19 vaccine. The assay was immunoSEQ multiplex PCR, and TCRdb's table has in-frame clones only and misses some. Of around 200,000 clones listed, 80% to 90% are singletons. The sample consisted of peripheral blood, taken on day 0 of AZD1222 vaccination. The receptors stem from an adult in good health. CDR3s include the opening cysteine and the closing phenylalanine or tryptophan. A D gene is named only where the DNA matches it firmly. Part of the rows lack a size; the others show once, few, many or a class for expanded clones.

j_call,cdr3_length,v_call,d_call,clone_size,cdr3_nt,cdr3_aa
TRBJ2-2,14,TRBV28,.,.,TGTGCCAGCAGTTTAGGGCGGTACACCGGGGAGCTGTTTTTT,CASSLGRYTGELFF
TRBJ2-7,15,TRBV29-1,TRBD2,.,TGCAGCGTCGCCCAAACTAGCGGGAGACGTCGCGAGCAGTACTTC,CSVAQTSGRRREQYF
TRBJ1-1,13,TRBV30,.,.,TGTGCCTGGATAACAAGAATGAACACTGAAGCTTTCTTT,CAWITRMNTEAFF
TRBJ1-2,15,TRBV9,TRBD1,.,TGTGCCAGCAACCCAACAGGGGGCTGGAACTATGGCTACACCTTC,CASNPTGGWNYGYTF
TRBJ2-7,14,TRBV3-1/TRBV3-2,.,.,TGTGCCAGCAGCCAAGGCGATCGGGCGCCAGAGCAGTACTTC,CASSQGDRAPEQYF
TRBJ1-2,14,TRBV23-1,TRBD1,.,TGCGCCAGCAGTCACCGTGACAGGGGGCAAGGCTACACCTTC,CASSHRDRGQGYTF
TRBJ2-1,15,TRBV7-6,.,once,TGTGCCAGCGGGGGTGGGGCAGGGATGGACAATGAGCAGTTCTTC,CASGGGAGMDNEQFF
TRBJ1-2,13,TRBV2,.,.,TGTGCCACCCTGGGGGGGGTTAACTATGGCTACACCTTC,CATLGGVNYGYTF
TRBJ2-3,15,TRBV7-7,.,.,TGTGCTAGCAGCGCAGGACACTTTCCCACAGATACGCAGTATTTT,CASSAGHFPTDTQYF
TRBJ1-4,13,TRBV5-4,.,.,TGTGCCAGCAGCGTCCGGGACGTCGAAAAACTGTTTTTT,CASSVRDVEKLFF